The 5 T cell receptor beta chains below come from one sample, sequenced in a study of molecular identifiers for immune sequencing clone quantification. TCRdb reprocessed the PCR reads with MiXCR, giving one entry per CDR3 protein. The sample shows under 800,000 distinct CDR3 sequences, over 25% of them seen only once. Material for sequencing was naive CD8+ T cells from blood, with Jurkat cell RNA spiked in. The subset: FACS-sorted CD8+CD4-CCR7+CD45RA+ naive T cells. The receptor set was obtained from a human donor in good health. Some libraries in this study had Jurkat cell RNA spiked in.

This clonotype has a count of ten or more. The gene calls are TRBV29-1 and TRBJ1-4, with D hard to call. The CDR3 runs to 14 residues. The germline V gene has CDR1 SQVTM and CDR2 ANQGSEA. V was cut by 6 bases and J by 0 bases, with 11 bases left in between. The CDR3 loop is CSVLQSATNEKLFF. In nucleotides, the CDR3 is TGCAGCGTCCTTCAATCGGCAACTAATGAAAAACTGTTTTTT.

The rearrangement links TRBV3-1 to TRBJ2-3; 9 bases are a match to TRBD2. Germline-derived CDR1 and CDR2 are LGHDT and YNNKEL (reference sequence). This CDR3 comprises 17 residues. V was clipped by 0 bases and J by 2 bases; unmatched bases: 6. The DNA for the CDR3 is TGTGCCAGCAGCCAAGAGTCTAGCGGGGACTACACAGATACGCAGTATTTT. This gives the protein CASSQESSGDYTDTQYF.

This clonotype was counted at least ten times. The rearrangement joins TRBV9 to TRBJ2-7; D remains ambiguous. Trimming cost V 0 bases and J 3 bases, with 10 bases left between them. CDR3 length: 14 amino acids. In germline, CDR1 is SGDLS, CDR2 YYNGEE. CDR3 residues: CASSVADHGYEQYF. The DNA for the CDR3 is TGTGCCAGCAGCGTAGCTGACCATGGCTACGAGCAGTACTTC.

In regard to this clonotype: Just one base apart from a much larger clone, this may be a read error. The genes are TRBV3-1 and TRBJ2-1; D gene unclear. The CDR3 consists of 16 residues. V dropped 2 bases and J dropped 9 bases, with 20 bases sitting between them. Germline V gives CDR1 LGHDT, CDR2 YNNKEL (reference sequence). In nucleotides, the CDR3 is TGTGCCAGCAGCCAATTTCTGCCCAGGTCCCACAGTGAGCAGTTCTTC. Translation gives CASSQFLPRSHSEQFF.

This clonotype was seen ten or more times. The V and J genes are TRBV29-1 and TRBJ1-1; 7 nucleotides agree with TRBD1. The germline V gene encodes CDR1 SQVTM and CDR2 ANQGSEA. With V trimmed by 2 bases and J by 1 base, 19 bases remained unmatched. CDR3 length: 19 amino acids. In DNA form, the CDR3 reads TGCAGCGTTGAAAAACTAAAACGACAGGGCATCCGCACGAACACTGAAGCTTTCTTT. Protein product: CSVEKLKRQGIRTNTEAFF.